These 21 T cell receptor beta chains were all obtained from the same sample, sequenced in a study of control samples from healthy donors and cancer patients. Method: immunoSEQ multiplex PCR; TCRdb's copy keeps in-frame clones and lacks some. This sample carries 90,000 to 100,000 clones, around 90% of them seen once, and the ten largest clones take around 14%. The sample taken for sequencing was blood. The receptors come from a woman between 65 and 79 years old in good health.

The chain joins TRBV6-6 to TRBJ1-5, with 9 nucleotides matching TRBD1. With V trimmed by 6 bases and J by 5 bases, 8 bases remained unmatched. The CDR3 is 15 amino acids. Germline loops: CDR1 MNHNY, CDR2 SVGAGI (reference sequence). The CDR3 DNA sequence: TGTGCCAGCAGGAGACGACAGGGGGAACATCAGCCCCAGCATTTT. Translated, it gives CASRRRQGEHQPQHF.

V usage is TRBV20-1 and J usage is TRBJ2-1, with 7 bases fitting TRBD2. This CDR3 comprises 14 residues. The V and J ends lost 3 bases and 10 bases, in that order; junction bases with no gene match: 12. CDR1 is DFQATT, CDR2 SNEGSKA, per germline (reference sequence). Here the CDR3 reads CSASPLAVGGEQFF. DNA of the CDR3: TGCAGTGCTAGTCCTCTGGCGGTCGGGGGGGAGCAGTTCTTC.

J is TRBJ1-1 and V is TRBV7-9, with D perhaps TRBD1 (5 bases). Trimming shortened V by 5 bases and J by 1 base, and 8 bases separated the two germline ends. The CDR3 totals 13 residues. Germline V gene data show CDR1 as SEHNR and CDR2 as FQNEAQ (reference sequence). CDR3 residues: CASSRDRNTEAFF. The CDR3 nucleotides are TGTGCCAGCAGCAGGGACCGGAACACTGAAGCTTTCTTT.

The chain carries TRBV27 and TRBJ1-1; perhaps TRBD1 as D (5 bases). The CDR3 totals 14 residues. CDR1 is MNHEY and CDR2 is SMNVEV in the germline V gene (reference sequence). The V end was cut by 3 bases, the J end by 3 bases, with 11 bases between. This chain's CDR3 is CASSFGGADTEAFF. The CDR3 DNA is TGTGCCAGCAGTTTCGGGGGAGCTGACACTGAAGCTTTCTTT.

For the CDR3, the DNA is TGTGCCAGCAGGCAGGAGGCTAACTATGGCTACACCTTC. This codes for CASRQEANYGYTF. This rearrangement joins TRBV28 to TRBJ1-2; no reliable D call. The V end was cut by 6 bases, the J end by 0 bases, with 8 bases between. Germline V gene sequence: CDR1 MDHEN, CDR2 SYDVKM. The CDR3 consists of 13 residues.

CDR3 in amino acids: CASSLPVDSNTEAFF. CDR3 DNA sequence: TGCGCCAGCAGCTTGCCCGTTGACAGCAACACTGAAGCTTTCTTT. This chain links TRBV5-1 with TRBJ1-1; D possibly corresponds to TRBD1 (5 bases). There are 15 residues in the CDR3. Germline CDR1 and CDR2: SGHRS and YFSETQ. V lost 1 base to trimming and J lost 2 bases, with 12 bases between them.

The chain links TRBV5-8 to TRBJ2-2; 13 nucleotides match TRBD2. Trimming removed 4 bases from V and 5 bases from J; junction bases left unmatched: 8. CDR3 length: 17 residues. From germline, CDR1 is SGHTS and CDR2 YDEGEE. The CDR3 is CASSLETSGRGTGELFF. CDR3 sequence (DNA): TGTGCCAGCAGCCTCGAAACTAGCGGGAGGGGAACCGGGGAGCTGTTTTTT.

The chain links TRBV19 to TRBJ2-1, with TRBD1 matching 9 bases. V gave up 0 bases and J gave up 7 bases; unmatched junction bases: 7. CDR3 length equals 16 residues. The germline gives CDR1 LNHDA, CDR2 SQIVND (reference sequence). CDR3 sequence (DNA): TGTGCCAGTAGTATAGAGGCGACAGGGGGGATAAATGAGCAGTTCTTC. Translation: CASSIEATGGINEQFF.

The rearrangement links TRBV6-5 to TRBJ1-2, with 9 nucleotides matching TRBD1. Germline assignment: CDR1 MNHEY and CDR2 SVGAGI. V shed 6 bases, J shed 5 bases, and the junction held 4 bases outside the gene matches. The CDR3 length is 13 residues. The CDR3 loop reads CASRSGTGYGYTF. The CDR3 region has the DNA TGTGCCAGCAGGTCCGGGACAGGGTATGGCTACACCTTC.

The chain recombines TRBV6-4 with TRBJ2-1, with 7 bases aligning to TRBD1. J was trimmed by 0 bases and V by 5 bases; bases with no gene match: 1. This CDR3 has 14 amino acids. Germline CDR1 reads MRHNA; CDR2 reads SNTAGT. The CDR3 protein is CASSRDSSYNEQFF. The CDR3 DNA is TGTGCCAGCAGTAGGGACAGCTCCTACAATGAGCAGTTCTTC.

This chain links TRBV4-3 with TRBJ2-1; D may be TRBD2 (6 bases). The germline CDR1 and CDR2 sequences are LGHNA and YSLEER. With 0 bases removed from V and 1 base from J, the gap between germline ends came to 16 bases. CDR3 length: 18 amino acids. This CDR3 is CASSQDVGREVSYNEQFF. The CDR3 DNA follows: TGCGCCAGCAGCCAAGATGTGGGCAGGGAGGTTTCCTACAATGAGCAGTTCTTC.

This chain uses TRBV6-5 with TRBJ1-1, with 9 bases aligning to TRBD1. The V gene end was trimmed by 7 bases and the J gene end by 1 base; junction bases not matched to a gene: 7. The length of the CDR3 is 15 residues. The germline V gene encodes CDR1 MNHEY and CDR2 SVGAGI. This chain's CDR3 is CASTHRGRWNTEAFF. The DNA for the CDR3 is TGTGCCAGCACCCACAGGGGGCGATGGAACACTGAAGCTTTCTTT.

The V and J genes are TRBV4-2 and TRBJ1-6; D is uncertain. V gave up 1 base and J gave up 2 bases, with 6 bases separating them. The CDR3 is 15 residues long. CDR1 LGHNA and CDR2 YNFKEQ come from the germline V gene. This CDR3 reads CASSQGGTYNSPLHF. The CDR3 DNA reads as TGTGCCAGCAGCCAAGGAGGAACCTATAATTCACCCCTCCACTTT.

The J gene is TRBJ1-4, the V gene TRBV27; the D gene is possibly TRBD1 (6 bases). Trimming left V 8 bases short and J 8 bases short, with 12 bases between. Germline V CDR1 and CDR2: MNHEY, SMNVEV (reference sequence). The CDR3 is 12 residues long. CDR3 in amino acids: CASGGRKEKLFF. In DNA, the CDR3 is TGTGCCAGCGGGGGGCGTAAGGAAAAACTGTTTTTT.

The chain recombines TRBV5-4 with TRBJ2-1; 7 nucleotides match TRBD1. This CDR3 region has 13 residues. The V gene end was trimmed by 2 bases and the J gene end by 8 bases; junction bases not matched to a gene: 4. Per the germline V gene, CDR1 is SGHNT and CDR2 is YYREEE (reference sequence). CDR3 DNA: TGTGCCAGCAGCTTAATAGGGGGCTATGAGCAGTTCTTC. It yields the protein CASSLIGGYEQFF.

This clone came up once. This rearrangement joins TRBV21-1 to TRBJ2-5; TRBD2, the table's D call, lacks a check against the DNA. TRBV21-1 is a pseudogene segment. The CDR3 totals 15 residues. This chain's CDR3 is CASTKRRGGEETQYF. CDR3 sequence (DNA): TGTGCCAGCACCAAAAGAAGGGGGGGGGAAGAGACCCAGTACTTC.

The chain joins TRBV12-3 or TRBV12-4 to TRBJ1-2; 7 bases align to TRBD1. The CDR3 loop spans 13 amino acids. Trimming at V came to 5 bases and at J to 7 bases, leaving 7 bases not matched to a gene. The CDR3 DNA reads as TGTGCCAGCAGTCCCTGGACAGGCTTTGGCTACACCTTC. Its protein product is CASSPWTGFGYTF.

The rearrangement joins TRBV7-6 to TRBJ1-6; D may be TRBD1 (6 bases). V lost 4 bases, J lost 7 bases, and 8 bases lay in between. CDR1 SGHVS and CDR2 FNYEAQ come from the germline V gene. The CDR3 totals 13 residues. The CDR3: CASSSTGNSPLHF. CDR3 nucleotide sequence: TGTGCCAGCAGCTCCACAGGGAATTCACCCCTCCACTTT.

This sequence joins TRBV9 and TRBJ1-1, with D hard to call. Trimming took 3 bases from V and 3 from J, leaving 12 bases between them. This CDR3 has 14 residues. The germline V gene has CDR1 SGDLS and CDR2 YYNGEE. The CDR3 DNA reads as TGTGCCAGCAGCGGGACCATTAGGGACACTGAAGCTTTCTTT. Protein product: CASSGTIRDTEAFF.

The chain links TRBV10-3 to TRBJ1-5, with D possibly matching TRBD1 (5 bases). Per the germline V gene, CDR1 is ENHRY and CDR2 is SYGVKD. This CDR3 contains 12 residues. The V end lost 8 bases, the J end lost 4 bases, and 9 bases lay between the germline ends. CDR3 loop: CAIGGNNQPQHF. The CDR3 DNA reads TGTGCCATCGGGGGGAATAATCAGCCCCAGCATTTT.

The chain has TRBV7-9 and TRBJ1-6; 9 bases are shared with TRBD1. Germline CDR1 reads SEHNR; CDR2 reads FQNEAQ (reference sequence). Unmatched junction bases numbered 6, after V lost 3 bases and J lost 9 bases. This CDR3 has 15 amino acids. The CDR3 bases are TGTGCCAGCAGCTTCCGGGACAGGGCGTCTTCACCCCTCCACTTT. Translation gives CASSFRDRASSPLHF. Looking up the rest from reference TRBV7-9 and TRBJ1-6 gives the full variable domain: DTGVSQNPRHKITKRGQNVTFRCDPISEHNRLYWYRQTLGQGPEFLTYFQNEAQLEKSRLLSDRFSAERPKGSFSTLEIQRTEQGDSAMYLCASSFRDRASSPLHFGNGTRLTVT.